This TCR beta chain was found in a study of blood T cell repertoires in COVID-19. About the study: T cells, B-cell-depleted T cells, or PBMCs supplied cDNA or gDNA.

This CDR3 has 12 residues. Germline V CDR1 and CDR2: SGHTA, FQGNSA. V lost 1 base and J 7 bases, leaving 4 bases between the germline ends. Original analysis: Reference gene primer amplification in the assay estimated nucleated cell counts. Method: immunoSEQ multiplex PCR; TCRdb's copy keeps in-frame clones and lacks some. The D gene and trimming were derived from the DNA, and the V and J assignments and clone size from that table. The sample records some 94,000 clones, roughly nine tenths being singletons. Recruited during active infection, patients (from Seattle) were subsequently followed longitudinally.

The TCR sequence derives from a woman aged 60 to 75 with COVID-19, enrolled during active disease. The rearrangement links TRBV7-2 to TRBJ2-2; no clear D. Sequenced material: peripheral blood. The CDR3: CASSLGIGELFF. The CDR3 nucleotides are TGTGCCAGCAGCTTAGGTATCGGGGAGCTGTTTTTT.